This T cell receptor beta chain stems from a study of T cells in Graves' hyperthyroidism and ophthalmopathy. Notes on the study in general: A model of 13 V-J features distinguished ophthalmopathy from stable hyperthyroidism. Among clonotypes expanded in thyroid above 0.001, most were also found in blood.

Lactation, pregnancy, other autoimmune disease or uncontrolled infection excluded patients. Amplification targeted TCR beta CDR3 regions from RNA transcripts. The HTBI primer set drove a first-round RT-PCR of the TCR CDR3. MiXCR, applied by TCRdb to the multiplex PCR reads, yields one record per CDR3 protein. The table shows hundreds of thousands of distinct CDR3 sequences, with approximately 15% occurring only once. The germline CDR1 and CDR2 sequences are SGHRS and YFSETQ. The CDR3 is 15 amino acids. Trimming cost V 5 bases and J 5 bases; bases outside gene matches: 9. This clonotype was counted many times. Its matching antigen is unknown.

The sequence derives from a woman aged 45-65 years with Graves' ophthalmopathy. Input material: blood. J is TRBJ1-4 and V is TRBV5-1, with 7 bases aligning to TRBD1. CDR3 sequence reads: CASRRAGTANEKLFF. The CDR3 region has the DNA TGCGCCAGCAGGCGCGCCGGGACAGCCAATGAAAAACTGTTTTTT.